Listed here are 18 T cell receptor beta chains from one sample, sequenced in a study of shared clonotypes between healthy human individuals. Naive CD8 populations comprised CD45RO-negative cells positively selected for CCR7, excluding terminally differentiated effector memory CD45RA+ cells. Using immunoSEQ multiplex PCR, the repertoire was profiled, and TCRdb retains in-frame clones only, with some absent. The table lists about 2,100,000 clones, approximately 94% of them singletons. What was sequenced was naive CD8+ T cells from PBMCs. These receptors came from a man aged 18 to 30 in good health. Some clones in this sample may be carry-over from other donors' samples.

As DNA, the CDR3 is TGTGCCAGCTCACTACAAACCAATGACAGACAGTCCTACGAGCAGTACTTC. Encoded protein: CASSLQTNDRQSYEQYF. J is TRBJ2-7 and V is TRBV18; maybe TRBD1 (5 bases). CDR3 size: 17 residues. Trimming took off 4 bases at V and 1 base at J, with 20 bases between the two ends. Germline CDR1 is KGHSH and CDR2 is LQKENI.

V and J are TRBV7-9 and TRBJ1-2; no firm D call. V dropped 5 bases and J dropped 4 bases, with 11 bases sitting between them. The germline V gene has CDR1 SEHNR and CDR2 FQNEAQ (reference sequence). The CDR3 contains 13 residues. This CDR3 reads CASSPEGGYGYTF. CDR3 nucleotide sequence: TGTGCCAGCAGCCCGGAGGGAGGCTATGGCTACACCTTC.

This rearrangement joins TRBV10-3 to TRBJ2-3; D perhaps matches TRBD2 (6 bases). Per germline, CDR1 ENHRY and CDR2 SYGVKD. This CDR3 spans 15 amino acids. V was shortened by 6 bases and J by 4 bases, with 17 bases between the two germline ends. In DNA form, the CDR3 reads TGTGCCATCAGGAGTAAGACGGGAGTCGCAGATACGCAGTATTTT. Its translation is CAIRSKTGVADTQYF.

The chain combines TRBV4-1 with TRBJ2-6; D remains ambiguous. CDR3 length: 14 amino acids. CDR1 is MGHRA and CDR2 is YSYEKL in the germline V gene. V was shortened by 4 bases and J by 11 bases, with 15 bases between the two germline ends. Here the CDR3 DNA reads TGCGCCAGCAGCCTAGCTGCCGGCACGGACGTCCTGACTTTC. Translated, it gives CASSLAAGTDVLTF.

The chain carries TRBV4-3 and TRBJ1-5; TRBD1 agrees at 8 bases. Per the germline V gene, CDR1 is LGHNA and CDR2 is YSLEER. The CDR3 spans 15 residues. After removal of 1 base from V and 3 bases from J, the junction contained 2 bases not matched to a gene. CDR3 sequence (DNA): TGCGCCAGCAGCCAAGGACAGGGGATCAATCAGCCCCAGCATTTT. This gives the protein CASSQGQGINQPQHF.

J is TRBJ1-1 and V is TRBV28, with D unclear. Germline V CDR1 and CDR2: MDHEN, SYDVKM. V lost 8 bases to trimming and J lost 0 bases, with 10 bases between them. The CDR3 contains 13 residues. DNA for the CDR3: TGTGCCAGCGAGATTGACATGAACACTGAAGCTTTCTTT. It codes for CASEIDMNTEAFF.

The rearrangement uses TRBV5-8 and TRBJ2-5; D tentatively fits TRBD1 or TRBD2 (5 bases each). The germline CDR1 and CDR2 sequences are SGHTS and YDEGEE. The CDR3 runs 14 residues. The V end lost 1 base, the J end lost 0 bases, and 7 bases lay between the germline ends. This chain's CDR3 is CASSLTGHQETQYF. DNA of the CDR3: TGTGCCAGCAGCTTGACGGGACACCAAGAGACCCAGTACTTC.

This chain links TRBV27 with TRBJ2-7; TRBD2 might be the D (7 bases). The CDR3 has 15 residues. V was shortened by 2 bases and J by 7 bases, with 18 bases between the two germline ends. The V gene's germline CDR1 is MNHEY and CDR2 SMNVEV (reference sequence). The CDR3 DNA sequence: TGTGCCAGCAGTTTAGGAGCGGGGACATTGGGGGAGCAGTACTTC. Its translation is CASSLGAGTLGEQYF.

The chain joins TRBV19 to TRBJ2-3, with D possibly being TRBD1 or TRBD2 (5 bases each). Trimming took 7 bases from V and 5 from J, leaving 19 bases between them. The CDR3 is 15 amino acids. Germline V gene sequence: CDR1 LNHDA, CDR2 SQIVND (reference sequence). In nucleotides, the CDR3 is TGTGCCAGTATTCCTAATAGGGACGAAAGAGATACGCAGTATTTT. Translated, it gives CASIPNRDERDTQYF.

The chain links TRBV5-6 to TRBJ2-3; D might be TRBD1 (6 bases). Trimming took off 4 bases at V and 6 bases at J, with 18 bases between the two ends. CDR3 size: 15 residues. CDR1 is SGHDT and CDR2 is YYEEEE in the germline V gene. Here the CDR3 DNA reads TGTGCCAGCAGCCCGCAGGGTAGGGGGTTGGATACGCAGTATTTT. Amino acids: CASSPQGRGLDTQYF. Full variable domain (rest looked up from reference TRBV5-6 and TRBJ2-3): DAGVTQSPTHLIKTRGQQVTLRCSPKSGHDTVSWYQQALGQGPQFIFQYYEEEERQRGNFPDRFSGHQFPNYSSELNVNALLLGDSALYLCASSPQGRGLDTQYFGPGTRLTVL.

V and J are TRBV27 and TRBJ1-2, with a tentative D call TRBD1 (6 bases). Germline lookup yields CDR1 MNHEY and CDR2 SMNVEV (reference sequence). The CDR3 is 14 residues long. Trimming removed 0 bases from V and 8 bases from J, with 13 bases in between. The CDR3 DNA reads as TGTGCCAGCAGTTTATCGTACAGGGCAATAGGCTACACCTTC. Translation: CASSLSYRAIGYTF.

The chain employs TRBV4-3 and TRBJ2-5; D is ambiguous. This CDR3 spans 15 amino acids. The V and J ends lost 2 bases and 2 bases respectively, with 12 bases between them. Per the germline V gene, CDR1 is LGHNA and CDR2 is YSLEER. Written as DNA, the CDR3 is TGCGCCAGCAGCCAATCGGGCGGATTTCAAGAGACCCAGTACTTC. It encodes CASSQSGGFQETQYF.

The CDR3 loop reads CASRWDGTDTQYF. CDR3 nucleotides: TGTGCCAGCAGATGGGACGGGACAGATACGCAGTATTTT. The chain uses TRBV7-9 and TRBJ2-3; D may correspond to TRBD1 or TRBD2 (5 bases each). The V gene's germline CDR1 is SEHNR and CDR2 FQNEAQ (reference sequence). This CDR3 has 13 amino acids. Trimming cost V 6 bases and J 3 bases, with 10 bases left between them.

The V and J genes are TRBV2 and TRBJ1-5; D not resolved. Trimming stripped 6 bases from V and 5 bases from J, with 17 bases between. The germline V gene has CDR1 SNHLY and CDR2 FYNNEI. The CDR3 consists of 15 residues. The CDR3 bases are TGTGCCAGCAGGGCGGACTTTCTCGGAGATCAGCCCCAGCATTTT. Encoded protein: CASRADFLGDQPQHF.

V and J are TRBV11-3 and TRBJ2-1, with TRBD1 as a possible D gene (6 bases). Trimming took off 3 bases at V and 2 bases at J, with 11 bases between the two ends. CDR3 length equals 15 residues. The germline gives CDR1 SGHNT, CDR2 YENEEA. CDR3 nucleotides: TGTGCCAGCAGCTTGTCAGGGGACCCCTACAATGAGCAGTTCTTC. This encodes CASSLSGDPYNEQFF.

CDR3 coding DNA: TGTGCCAGCAGCCCAAGTCCCGGGACAGTAGATACGGCGCCGGCCTTAAACACCGGGGAGCTGTTTTTT. It encodes CASSPSPGTVDTAPALNTGELFF. This sequence joins TRBV9 and TRBJ2-2; 7 bases are shared with TRBD1. There are 23 residues in the CDR3. CDR1 and CDR2 from the germline V gene are SGDLS and YYNGEE. V was clipped by 4 bases and J by 2 bases; unmatched bases: 29. The full variable domain, in which reference TRBV9 and TRBJ2-2 provide the parts outside the CDR3, is DSGVTQTPKHLITATGQRVTLRCSPRSGDLSVYWYQQSLDQGLQFLIQYYNGEERAKGNILERFSAQQFPDLHSELNLSSLELGDSALYFCASSPSPGTVDTAPALNTGELFFGEGSRLTVL.

The gene calls are TRBV9 and TRBJ1-4, with a possible D match to TRBD1 (5 bases). V was cut by 2 bases and J by 3 bases, with 11 bases left in between. The CDR3 runs to 15 residues. Looked up from germline, CDR1 is SGDLS and CDR2 is YYNGEE. In nucleotides, the CDR3 is TGTGCCAGCAGCGTCCGAGGGGCGGCTAATGAAAAACTGTTTTTT. Translation: CASSVRGAANEKLFF.

Here the CDR3 reads CASSEFGAGPTRTNTGELFF. The DNA of the CDR3 is TGTGCCAGCAGTGAATTCGGGGCAGGGCCGACTAGAACGAACACCGGGGAGCTGTTTTTT. The chain couples TRBV6-1 to TRBJ2-2; D perhaps matches TRBD2 (6 bases). The CDR3 sequence is 20 residues long. V gave up 2 bases and J gave up 0 bases, with 22 bases separating them. The germline V gene encodes CDR1 MNHNS and CDR2 SASEGT.